This is a list of T cell receptor beta chains from one sample in a study of T-cell reconstitution after alpha-beta-depleted transplantation in children. TCRdb fed the PCR reads into MiXCR, producing one record per CDR3 protein. There are about 270,000 distinct CDR3 sequences in the sample; approximately 9.8% occur only once, and about 9.5% lies in the top ten. The source was PBMCs from the stem cell graft donor, collected from the stem cell graft. The receptors come from a human donor who donated a stem cell graft to a child with SCID. Each CDR3 is given with its conserved first and last residue. Each record gives: J gene, V gene, CDR3 protein.

>TRBJ2-3|TRBV7-9
CAIQDPGQSTDTQYF
>TRBJ2-1|TRBV29-1
CSVRGRNEQFF
>TRBJ2-5|TRBV7-9
CASSSGTLYQETQYF
>TRBJ2-1|TRBV11-2
CASLGNEQFF
>TRBJ2-7|TRBV20-1
CSAEAQGLAGFEQYF
>TRBJ2-2|TRBV6-5
CASNGGVNGELFF
>TRBJ2-3|TRBV7-9
CASSHVPDTQYF
>TRBJ2-3|TRBV20-1
CSASEFGTDTQYF
>TRBJ1-5|TRBV27
CASSFRGFQPQHF
>TRBJ2-1|TRBV29-1
CSAWGLVNEQFF
>TRBJ2-3|TRBV9
CASSGRGATDTQYF
>TRBJ2-7|TRBV7-2
CASSRRRRDEQYF
>TRBJ2-1|TRBV29-1
CSVEDRRARGPYNEQFF
>TRBJ2-1|TRBV15
CATSIGARGREYNEQFF
>TRBJ2-7|TRBV7-9
CASSLEAIDEQYF
>TRBJ2-3|TRBV29-1
CSAEGGGITDTQYF
>TRBJ2-7|TRBV12-5
CASLSGGTYEQYF
>TRBJ2-5|TRBV27
CASSLGVGGGETQYF
>TRBJ2-3|TRBV2
CASRATGDTQYF
>TRBJ1-5|TRBV10-3
CAISPTGEGQPQHF
>TRBJ2-3|TRBV12-3/TRBV12-4
CASSPDPADTQYF
>TRBJ2-1|TRBV29-1
CSVEDWEQFF
>TRBJ2-2|TRBV3-1
CASTPPGNTGELFF
>TRBJ2-3|TRBV20-1
CSARDPPSGGEGTDTQYF
>TRBJ2-2|TRBV7-7
CASSDVTGELFF
>TRBJ1-2|TRBV10-3
CAISDPRGSGYTF
>TRBJ2-5|TRBV7-9
CASSFGLPETQYF
>TRBJ2-7|TRBV10-2
CASSESGSGGPTYEQYF